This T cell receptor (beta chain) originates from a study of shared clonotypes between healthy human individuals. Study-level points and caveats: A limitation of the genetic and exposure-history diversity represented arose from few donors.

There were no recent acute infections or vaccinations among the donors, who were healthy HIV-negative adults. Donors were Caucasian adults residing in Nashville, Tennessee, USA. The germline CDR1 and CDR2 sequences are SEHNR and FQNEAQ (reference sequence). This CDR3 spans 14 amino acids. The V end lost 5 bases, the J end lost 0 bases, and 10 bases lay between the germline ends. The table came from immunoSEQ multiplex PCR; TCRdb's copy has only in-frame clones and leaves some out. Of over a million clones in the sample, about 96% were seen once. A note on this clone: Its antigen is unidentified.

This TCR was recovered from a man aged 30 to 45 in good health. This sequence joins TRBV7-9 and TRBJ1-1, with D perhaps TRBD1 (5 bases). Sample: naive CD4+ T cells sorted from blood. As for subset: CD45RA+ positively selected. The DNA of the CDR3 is TGTGCCAGCAGCAAGGGGATCTTGAACACTGAAGCTTTCTTT. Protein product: CASSKGILNTEAFF.